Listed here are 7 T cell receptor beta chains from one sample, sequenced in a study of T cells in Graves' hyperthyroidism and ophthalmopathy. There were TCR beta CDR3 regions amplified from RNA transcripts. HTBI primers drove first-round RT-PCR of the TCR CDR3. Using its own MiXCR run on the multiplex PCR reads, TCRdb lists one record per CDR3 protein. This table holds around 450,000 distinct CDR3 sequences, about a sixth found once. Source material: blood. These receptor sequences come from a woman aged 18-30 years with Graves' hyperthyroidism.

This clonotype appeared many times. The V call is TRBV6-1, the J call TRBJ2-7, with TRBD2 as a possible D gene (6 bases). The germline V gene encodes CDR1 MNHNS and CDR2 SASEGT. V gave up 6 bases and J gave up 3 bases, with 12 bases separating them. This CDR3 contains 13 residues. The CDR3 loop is CASRTTSNYEQYF. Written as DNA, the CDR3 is TGTGCCAGCAGAACCACTAGCAACTACGAGCAGTACTTC.

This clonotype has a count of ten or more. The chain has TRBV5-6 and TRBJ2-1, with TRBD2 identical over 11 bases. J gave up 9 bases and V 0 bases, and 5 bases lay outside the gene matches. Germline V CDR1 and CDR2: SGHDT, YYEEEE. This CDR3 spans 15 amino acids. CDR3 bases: TGTGCCAGCAGCTTGGTAGCGGGGGGGACGGGTGAGCAGTTCTTC. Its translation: CASSLVAGGTGEQFF.

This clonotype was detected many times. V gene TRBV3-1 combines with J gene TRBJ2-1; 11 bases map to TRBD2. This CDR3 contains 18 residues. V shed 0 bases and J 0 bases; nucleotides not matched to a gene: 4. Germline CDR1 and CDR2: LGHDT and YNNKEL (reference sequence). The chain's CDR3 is CASSQETSGVSSYNEQFF. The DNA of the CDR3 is TGTGCCAGCAGCCAAGAGACTAGCGGGGTCAGCTCCTACAATGAGCAGTTCTTC.

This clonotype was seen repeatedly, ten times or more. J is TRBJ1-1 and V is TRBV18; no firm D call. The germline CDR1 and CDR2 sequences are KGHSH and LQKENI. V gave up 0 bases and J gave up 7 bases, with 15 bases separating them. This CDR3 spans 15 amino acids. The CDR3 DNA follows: TGTGCCAGCTCACCACCAGAGGGTGGGCGCGGTGAAGCTTTCTTT. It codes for CASSPPEGGRGEAFF.

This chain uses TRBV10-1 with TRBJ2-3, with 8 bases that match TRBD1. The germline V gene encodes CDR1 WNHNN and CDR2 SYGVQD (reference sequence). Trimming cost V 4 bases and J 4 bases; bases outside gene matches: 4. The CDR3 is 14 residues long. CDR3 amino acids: CASSGTGISDTQYF. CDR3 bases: TGCGCCAGCAGTGGGACAGGGATATCAGATACGCAGTATTTT.

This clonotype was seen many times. The DNA for the CDR3 is TGTGCCAGCAGTTTACCCCCTGTCTACAATGAGCAGTTCTTC. This sequence encodes CASSLPPVYNEQFF. The chain combines TRBV12-3 or TRBV12-4 with TRBJ2-1, with D unresolved. The V gene lost 2 bases and the J gene lost 3 bases, with 8 bases spanning the gap. This CDR3 comprises 14 residues.

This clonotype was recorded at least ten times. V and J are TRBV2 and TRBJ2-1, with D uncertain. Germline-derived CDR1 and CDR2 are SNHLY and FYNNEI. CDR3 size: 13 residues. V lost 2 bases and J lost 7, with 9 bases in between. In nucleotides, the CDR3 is TGTGCCAGCAGTGAACGTGCGCAAAATGAGCAGTTCTTC. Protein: CASSERAQNEQFF.